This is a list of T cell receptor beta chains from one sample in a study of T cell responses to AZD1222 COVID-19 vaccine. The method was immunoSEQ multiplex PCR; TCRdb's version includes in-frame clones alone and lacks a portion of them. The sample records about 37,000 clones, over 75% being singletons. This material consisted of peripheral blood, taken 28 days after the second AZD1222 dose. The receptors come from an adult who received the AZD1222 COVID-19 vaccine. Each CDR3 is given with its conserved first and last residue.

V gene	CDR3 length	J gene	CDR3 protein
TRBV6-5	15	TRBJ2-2	CASSRTGLDTGELFF
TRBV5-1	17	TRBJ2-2	CASRVTSGGSNTGELFF
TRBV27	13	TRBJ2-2	CASRRNGAGELFF
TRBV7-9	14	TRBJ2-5	CASSPSGQVDGQYF
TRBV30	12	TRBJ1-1	CAWSPENTEAFF
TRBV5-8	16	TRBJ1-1	CASSTPQGRVGTEAFF
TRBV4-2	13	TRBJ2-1	CASSQEYSNEQFF
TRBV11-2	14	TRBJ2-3	CASSLGGRTDTQYF
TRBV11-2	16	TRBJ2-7	CASTSYIGGSSYEQYF
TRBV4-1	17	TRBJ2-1	CASSQDLRQGALNEQFF
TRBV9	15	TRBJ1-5	CASSAEGTLRQPQHF
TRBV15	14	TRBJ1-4	CATSRDGRNEKLFF
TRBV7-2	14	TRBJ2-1	CASSFVGNYNEQFF
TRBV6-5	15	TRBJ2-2	CASSSLRHNAGELFF
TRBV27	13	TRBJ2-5	CASSGGALETQYF
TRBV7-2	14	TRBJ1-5	CASSLTVQGQPQHF
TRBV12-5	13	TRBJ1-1	CTTNRGGNTEAFF
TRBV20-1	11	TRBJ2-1	CSGQGHNEQFF
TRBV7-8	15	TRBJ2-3	CASSLGLAVQDTQYF
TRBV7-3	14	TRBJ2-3	CASSLTGGADTQYF
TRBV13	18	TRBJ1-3	CASSRLLSPQSSGNTIYF
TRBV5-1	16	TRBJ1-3	CASSLGGQTVGNTIYF
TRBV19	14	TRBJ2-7	CASSTLQGTYEQYF
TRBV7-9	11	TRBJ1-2	CASSFGYGYTF
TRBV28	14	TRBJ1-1	CASRNRGPNTEAFF
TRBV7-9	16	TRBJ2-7	CASSSVRGGASHEQYF
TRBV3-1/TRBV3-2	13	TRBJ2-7	CASSQDNSYEQYF
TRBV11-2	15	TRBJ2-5	CASSFTSGPQGTQYF
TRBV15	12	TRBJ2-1	CATSSAGNEQFF
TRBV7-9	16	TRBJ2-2	CASTSADRVNTGELFF
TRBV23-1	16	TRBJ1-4	CASSQSARDANEKLFF
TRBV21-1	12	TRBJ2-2	CASSSYTGELFF
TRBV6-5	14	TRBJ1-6	CASSYDEAGSPLHF